A selection of T cell receptor beta chains follows, all from one sample in a study of glioma-infiltrating T cells after dendritic cell vaccination. Sequencing was performed with immunoSEQ multiplex PCR; in TCRdb, only in-frame clones are kept and a portion is missing. Here the sample spans some 70,000 clones, 81% being singletons. The sample in question was blood, obtained before dendritic cell vaccination. Every receptor here comes from a human donor with glioblastoma. The CDR3 runs from the conserved cysteine through the conserved F or W. The D gene is left open where the match is weak. Clone size, where shown, is once, few, many, or a class for clones that have expanded.

CDR3 length	V gene	D gene	clone size	J gene	CDR3 DNA	CDR3 protein
13	TRBV27	TRBD1	NA	TRBJ1-2	TGTGCCAGCAGTCTCTACAGGGGAAATGGCTACACCTTC	CASSLYRGNGYTF
15	TRBV6-1	TRBD1	NA	TRBJ2-2	TGTGCCAGCAGGGGGGCAGGGGGCAGAGCCGGGGAGCTGTTTTTT	CASRGAGGRAGELFF
16	TRBV7-7	NA	NA	TRBJ2-2	TGTGCCAGCAGCTTCTCGGACAGAACGAACACCGGGGAGCTGTTTTTT	CASSFSDRTNTGELFF
13	TRBV9	NA	NA	TRBJ2-7	TGTGCCAGCAGCGGATCAGCGAACTACGAGCAGTACTTC	CASSGSANYEQYF
15	TRBV6-5	NA	NA	TRBJ1-2	TGTGCCAGCAGTTACTCGGCAGGTCCCGCCTATGGCTACACCTTC	CASSYSAGPAYGYTF
15	TRBV5-6	NA	NA	TRBJ1-1	TGTGCCAGCAGCGTCGTCGGGACACCTAACACTGAAGCTTTCTTT	CASSVVGTPNTEAFF
13	TRBV4-1	NA	NA	TRBJ1-2	TGCGCCAGCAGCCAAGTACAGGATTATGGCTACACCTTC	CASSQVQDYGYTF
15	TRBV5-6	NA	few	TRBJ2-7	TGTGCCAGCAGCCGAGCGGCGGGTCCGTCCTACGAGCAGTACTTC	CASSRAAGPSYEQYF
17	TRBV4-1	TRBD2	NA	TRBJ2-1	TGCGCCAGCAGCCCATCCCTCAGCGGGGAGTCCTACAATGAGCAGTTCTTC	CASSPSLSGESYNEQFF
13	TRBV29-1	NA	NA	TRBJ2-3	TGCAGCGTTGGCCCTCGGTTGTCAGATACGCAGTATTTT	CSVGPRLSDTQYF
16	TRBV2	NA	NA	TRBJ1-1	TGTGCCAGCAGTGGGGGTCTGGGGCAGGGGAGATCCGAAGCTTTCTTT	CASSGGLGQGRSEAFF
14	TRBV29-1	TRBD1	NA	TRBJ1-4	TGCAGCGTTCTAGGCCGGACAGGCAATGAAAAACTGTTTTTT	CSVLGRTGNEKLFF
14	TRBV5-1	NA	NA	TRBJ2-7	TGCGCCAGCACCAGAGGGGGGGTTGACGACGAGCAGTACTTC	CASTRGGVDDEQYF
14	TRBV6-6	NA	few	TRBJ1-2	TGTGCCAGCAGTTCGACAGGCTATCCCTATGGCTACACCTTC	CASSSTGYPYGYTF
12	TRBV2	TRBD1	NA	TRBJ1-2	TGTGCCAGCAGGGTTAGGACAGGCGGCTACACCTTC	CASRVRTGGYTF
13	TRBV5-4	TRBD1	NA	TRBJ2-7	TGTGCCAGCAGTTACACAGGGGGCCACGAGCAGTACTTC	CASSYTGGHEQYF
14	TRBV7-6	NA	NA	TRBJ1-6	TGTGCCAGCAGCTTAGCGCAGGCCAGGGGACCCCTCCACTTT	CASSLAQARGPLHF
16	TRBV11-2	NA	once	TRBJ1-2	TGTGCCAGCAGCTTAGATAAAGAGGAGGGGAACTATGGCTACACCTTC	CASSLDKEEGNYGYTF
16	TRBV7-6	TRBD1	NA	TRBJ1-3	TGTGCCAGCAGCTTGTCCCCGACAGGGGCTGGAAACACCATATATTTT	CASSLSPTGAGNTIYF
18	TRBV30	TRBD1	NA	TRBJ1-5	TGTGCCTGGAGTACGGACAGGTTCGGGGTTGGGAGCAATCAGCCCCAGCATTTT	CAWSTDRFGVGSNQPQHF
15	TRBV6-1	NA	NA	TRBJ2-7	TGTGCCAGCACCAGAACCAGGGAGGCGACCTACGAGCAGTACTTC	CASTRTREATYEQYF
16	TRBV5-1	NA	NA	TRBJ2-1	TGCGCCAGCAGCTTGGGTCGGGGAATGGAAGGCAATGAGCAGTTCTTC	CASSLGRGMEGNEQFF
16	TRBV15	NA	NA	TRBJ1-5	TGTGCCACCAGCAGAGCGAACAGAAATAGCAATCAGCCCCAGCATTTT	CATSRANRNSNQPQHF
16	TRBV7-3	TRBD1	NA	TRBJ2-1	TGTGCCAGCAGCTTAACGGGACAGGAGAATTACAATGAGCAGTTCTTC	CASSLTGQENYNEQFF
14	TRBV19	NA	NA	TRBJ2-1	TGTGCCAGTAGTCCAGACGGGCTAGCAGTTGAGCAGTTCTTC	CASSPDGLAVEQFF
17	TRBV19	TRBD1	NA	TRBJ2-6	TGTGCCAGTAGTAGGGACAGCCTGGGCTCTGGGGCCAACGTCCTGACTTTC	CASSRDSLGSGANVLTF
14	TRBV28	TRBD2	NA	TRBJ2-5	TGTGCCAGCAGCCTGGGGGGGGTTCAAGAGACCCAGTACTTC	CASSLGGVQETQYF
13	TRBV5-1	NA	NA	TRBJ2-5	TGCGCCAGCAGCCTGTACAGCCAAGAGACCCAGTACTTC	CASSLYSQETQYF
18	TRBV15	TRBD1	NA	TRBJ1-4	TGTGCCACCAGAAGTCCGGGACAGGGGTCCCCATGGGATGAAAAACTGTTTTTT	CATRSPGQGSPWDEKLFF
13	TRBV19	NA	NA	TRBJ1-2	TGTGCCAGTAGTTTATCGCTCGGGAACGGCTACACCTTC	CASSLSLGNGYTF
15	TRBV6-6	NA	once	TRBJ1-3	TGTGCCAGCAGACCTTCGACGGGGTCTGGAAACACCATATATTTT	CASRPSTGSGNTIYF
15	TRBV9	NA	NA	TRBJ2-3	TGTGCCAGCAGCGTAGTTTCTAGCTTCGGAGATACGCAGTATTTT	CASSVVSSFGDTQYF
14	TRBV6-6	NA	few	TRBJ2-1	TGTGCCAGCAGTTACGGTCCGGGGGTCAGGGAGCAGTTCTTC	CASSYGPGVREQFF
14	TRBV2	NA	once	TRBJ1-4	TGTGCCAGCAGTGTTTTTAGGGGTGGTGAAAAACTGTTTTTT	CASSVFRGGEKLFF
14	TRBV12-5	NA	NA	TRBJ1-4	TGTGCTAGTGGTTTGACCCCCAGTTATGAAAAACTGTTTTTT	CASGLTPSYEKLFF
13	TRBV12-5	NA	NA	TRBJ1-4	TGTGCTAGTGGTTTAATTCCAGGAGAAAAACTGTTTTTT	CASGLIPGEKLFF
13	TRBV30	NA	few	TRBJ1-4	TGTGCCTGGAGTGGACAGCTGAATGAAAAACTGTTTTTT	CAWSGQLNEKLFF
14	TRBV7-3	NA	NA	TRBJ1-1	TGTGCCAGCAGCTGGTCCGGGGGGGACACTGAAGCTTTCTTT	CASSWSGGDTEAFF
14	TRBV6-5	NA	NA	TRBJ1-3	TGTGCCAGCAGTCTGTTGGGACTTGGAAACACCATATATTTT	CASSLLGLGNTIYF
16	TRBV4-1	TRBD2	NA	TRBJ2-2	TGCGCCAGCAGCTCCGGACTAGCGCGGTCCACCGGGGAGCTGTTTTTT	CASSSGLARSTGELFF
17	TRBV9	TRBD1	NA	TRBJ2-2	TGTGCCAGCAGCGTGGGGCCAGGGGGCCACGAGGGCGGGGAGCTGTTTTTT	CASSVGPGGHEGGELFF
12	TRBV2	NA	NA	TRBJ1-1	TGTGCCAGCAAAGAGGGAGACACTGAAGCTTTCTTT	CASKEGDTEAFF
16	TRBV11-3	NA	once	TRBJ2-2	TGTGCCAGCAGCTCAGACGGGACAAAGAACACCGGGGAGCTGTTTTTT	CASSSDGTKNTGELFF
14	TRBV19	NA	NA	TRBJ1-5	TGTGCCAGTAGTATGGCAGATCGATATCAGCCCCAGCATTTT	CASSMADRYQPQHF
18	TRBV16	NA	NA	TRBJ2-7	TGTGCCAGCAGCCAACCCCCATGGACAGCCAATTATGTCCACGAGCAGTACTTC	CASSQPPWTANYVHEQYF
16	TRBV13	TRBD1	NA	TRBJ1-3	TGTGCCAGCAGCCTCCCGGGACAGCACTCTGGAAACACCATATATTTT	CASSLPGQHSGNTIYF
16	TRBV7-2	TRBD1	NA	TRBJ2-7	TGTGCCAGCAGCCTGGCCGGGACAGATACGTTCTACGAGCAGTACTTC	CASSLAGTDTFYEQYF
14	TRBV2	NA	NA	TRBJ1-1	TGTGCCAGCAGTGAAGATTCGGGTAGCACTGAAGCTTTCTTT	CASSEDSGSTEAFF